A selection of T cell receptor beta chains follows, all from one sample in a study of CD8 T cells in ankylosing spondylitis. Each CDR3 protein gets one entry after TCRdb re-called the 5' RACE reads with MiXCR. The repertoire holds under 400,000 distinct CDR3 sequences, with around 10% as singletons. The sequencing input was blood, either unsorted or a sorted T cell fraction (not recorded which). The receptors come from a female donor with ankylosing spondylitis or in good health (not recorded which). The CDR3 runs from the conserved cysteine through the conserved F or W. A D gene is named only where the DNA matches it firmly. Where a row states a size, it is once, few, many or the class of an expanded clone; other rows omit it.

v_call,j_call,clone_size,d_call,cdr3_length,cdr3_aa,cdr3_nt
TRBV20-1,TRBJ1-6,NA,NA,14,CGGLVGGDVSPLHF,TGCGGGGGGCTTGTCGGTGGGGATGTCTCACCCCTCCACTTT
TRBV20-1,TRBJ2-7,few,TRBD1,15,CSAFPRGQNSYEQYF,TGCAGTGCTTTCCCCCGGGGACAGAACTCCTACGAGCAGTACTTC
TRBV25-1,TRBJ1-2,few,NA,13,CASSESLRDGYTF,TGTGCCAGCAGTGAATCCCTCAGGGATGGCTACACCTTC
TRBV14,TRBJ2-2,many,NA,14,CASSRVIYTGELFF,TGTGCCAGCAGCCGAGTTATTTACACCGGGGAGCTGTTTTTT
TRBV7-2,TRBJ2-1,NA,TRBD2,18,CASSLAGPVAGDWNEQFF,TGTGCCAGCAGCTTAGCTGGTCCAGTAGCGGGAGATTGGAATGAGCAGTTCTTC
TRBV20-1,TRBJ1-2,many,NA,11,CSASNREGYTF,TGCAGTGCTAGTAATAGGGAAGGCTACACCTTC
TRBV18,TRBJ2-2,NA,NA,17,CASSPYYPGENTGELFF,TGTGCCAGCTCACCATATTATCCAGGCGAGAACACCGGGGAGCTGTTTTTT
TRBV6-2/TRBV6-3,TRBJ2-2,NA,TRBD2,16,CASSSASGMGTGELFF,TGTGCCAGCAGTTCCGCCAGCGGGATGGGAACCGGGGAGCTGTTTTTT
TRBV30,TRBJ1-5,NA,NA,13,CAWSPGGDQPQHF,TGTGCCTGGAGCCCCGGGGGGGATCAGCCCCAGCATTTT
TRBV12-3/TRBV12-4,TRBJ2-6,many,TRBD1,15,CASRPTGAGANVLTF,TGTGCCAGCAGGCCTACAGGGGCTGGGGCCAACGTCCTGACTTTC
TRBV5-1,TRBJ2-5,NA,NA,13,CASSYGEGGTQYF,TGCGCCAGCAGCTACGGAGAAGGCGGGACCCAGTACTTC
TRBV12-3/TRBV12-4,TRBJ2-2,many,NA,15,CASSSGTENTGELFF,TGTGCCAGCAGTTCCGGGACCGAGAACACCGGGGAGCTGTTTTTT
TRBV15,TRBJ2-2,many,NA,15,CATSEKIGEAGELFF,TGTGCCACCAGCGAGAAGATAGGGGAGGCCGGGGAGCTGTTTTTT
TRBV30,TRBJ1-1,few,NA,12,CAWSSGDTEAFF,TGTGCCTGGAGTTCAGGGGACACTGAAGCTTTCTTT
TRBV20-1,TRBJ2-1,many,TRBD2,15,CSARPRGEAYNEQFF,TGCAGTGCTAGACCCCGGGGGGAGGCTTACAATGAGCAGTTCTTC
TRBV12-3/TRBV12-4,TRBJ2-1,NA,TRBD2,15,CASVLKRESYNEQFF,TGTGCCAGCGTCTTAAAGCGGGAGTCCTACAATGAGCAGTTCTTC
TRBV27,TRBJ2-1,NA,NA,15,CASSQRLSSYNEQFF,TGTGCCAGCAGTCAACGACTAAGCTCCTACAATGAGCAGTTCTTC
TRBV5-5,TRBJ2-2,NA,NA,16,CASSLLRQQNTGELFF,TGTGCCAGCAGCTTGTTAAGGCAGCAGAACACCGGGGAGCTGTTTTTT
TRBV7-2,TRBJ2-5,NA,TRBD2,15,CASSSEGLAEETQYF,TGTGCCAGCAGCTCGGAAGGACTAGCGGAAGAGACCCAGTACTTC
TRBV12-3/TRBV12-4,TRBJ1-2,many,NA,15,CASSLAGGVPYGYTF,TGTGCCAGCAGTTTAGCGGGGGGCGTCCCCTATGGCTACACCTTC
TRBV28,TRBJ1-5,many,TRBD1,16,CASRPMGQGANQPQHF,TGTGCCAGCAGGCCAATGGGTCAGGGGGCGAATCAGCCCCAGCATTTT
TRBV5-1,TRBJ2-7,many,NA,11,CASSGEYEQYF,TGCGCCAGCAGTGGGGAATACGAGCAGTACTTC
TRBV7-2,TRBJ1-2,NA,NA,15,CASSPEFPSNYGYTF,TGTGCCAGCAGCCCGGAGTTTCCTTCGAACTATGGCTACACCTTC
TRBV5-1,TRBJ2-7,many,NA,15,CASSLEGTTTYEQYF,TGCGCCAGCAGCTTGGAAGGGACAACCACCTACGAGCAGTACTTC
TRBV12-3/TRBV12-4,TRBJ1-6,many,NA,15,CASRASQIYNSPLHF,TGTGCCAGCAGAGCTAGTCAGATATATAATTCACCCCTCCACTTT
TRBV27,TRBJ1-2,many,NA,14,CASSPLGAPYGYTF,TGTGCCAGCAGTCCCCTGGGAGCCCCCTATGGCTACACCTTC
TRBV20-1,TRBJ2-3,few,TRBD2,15,CSARPSGGFTDTQYF,TGCAGTGCTAGACCTAGCGGGGGCTTCACAGATACGCAGTATTTT
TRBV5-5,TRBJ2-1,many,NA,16,CASSSSSSLGYNEQFF,TGTGCCAGCAGCTCATCAAGTTCCCTTGGCTACAATGAGCAGTTCTTC
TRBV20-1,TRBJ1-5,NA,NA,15,CGARVLAISNQPQHF,TGCGGTGCTAGAGTTCTGGCGATTAGCAATCAGCCCCAGCATTTT
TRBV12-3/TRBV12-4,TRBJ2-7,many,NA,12,CASSPDHYEQYF,TGTGCCAGCAGCCCGGACCACTACGAGCAGTACTTC
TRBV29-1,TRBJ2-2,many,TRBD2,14,CSVEDLGGAGELFF,TGCAGCGTTGAAGACCTCGGGGGGGCCGGGGAGCTGTTTTTT
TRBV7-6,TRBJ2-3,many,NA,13,CASNYGSTDTQYF,TGTGCCAGCAACTATGGGAGCACAGATACGCAGTATTTT
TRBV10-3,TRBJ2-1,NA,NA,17,CAISESGVPPSYNEQFF,TGTGCCATCAGTGAGTCGGGGGTACCACCCTCCTACAATGAGCAGTTCTTC
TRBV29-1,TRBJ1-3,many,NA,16,CSVRGPNSDSGNTIYF,TGCAGCGTTCGGGGTCCGAACAGCGACTCTGGAAACACCATATATTTT
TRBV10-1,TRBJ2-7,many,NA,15,CASSGTRTGPYEQYF,TGCGCCAGCAGTGGGACCAGGACGGGCCCCTACGAGCAGTACTTC
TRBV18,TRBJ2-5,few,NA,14,CASSPPIGDETQYF,TGTGCCAGCTCACCACCGATAGGGGATGAGACCCAGTACTTC
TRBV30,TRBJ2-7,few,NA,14,CAWSPSGRGYEQYF,TGTGCCTGGAGTCCTAGCGGCAGGGGCTACGAGCAGTACTTC
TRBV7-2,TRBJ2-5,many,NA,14,CASSPQTGQETQYF,TGTGCCAGCAGCCCTCAGACAGGTCAAGAGACCCAGTACTTC
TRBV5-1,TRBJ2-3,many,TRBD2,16,CASSVGTSLSTDTQYF,TGCGCCAGCAGCGTCGGGACTAGCCTAAGCACAGATACGCAGTATTTT
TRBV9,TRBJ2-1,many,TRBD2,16,CASSVWAGEDYNEQFF,TGTGCCAGCAGCGTATGGGCGGGAGAAGACTACAATGAGCAGTTCTTC
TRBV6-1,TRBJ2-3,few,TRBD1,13,CASTGTGTDTQYF,TGTGCCAGCACCGGGACAGGGACAGATACGCAGTATTTT
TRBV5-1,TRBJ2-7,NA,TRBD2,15,CASSPPSGGTYEQYF,TGCGCCAGCAGCCCCCCGAGCGGGGGTACCTACGAGCAGTACTTC
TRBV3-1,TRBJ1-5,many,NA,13,CASSQGRSGTQHF,TGTGCCAGCAGCCAAGGACGGTCAGGGACCCAGCATTTT
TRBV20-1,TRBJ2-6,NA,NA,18,CCARDQGRFRSGANVLTF,TGCTGTGCTAGAGATCAGGGCCGGTTCCGATCTGGGGCCAACGTCCTGACTTTC
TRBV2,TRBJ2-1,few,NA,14,CASSGGNRVGEQFF,TGTGCCAGCAGTGGAGGTAACAGAGTAGGCGAGCAGTTCTTC
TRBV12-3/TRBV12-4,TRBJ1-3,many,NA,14,CASSLGVTGNTIYF,TGTGCCAGCAGTTTGGGAGTAACTGGAAACACCATATATTTT
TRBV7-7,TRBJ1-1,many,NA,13,CASSPLQNTEAFF,TGTGCTAGCAGCCCACTCCAGAACACTGAAGCTTTCTTT
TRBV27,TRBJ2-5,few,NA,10,CASGLVAQYF,TGTGCCAGCGGCCTAGTAGCCCAGTACTTC
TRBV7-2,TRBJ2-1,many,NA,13,CASRRESYNEQFF,TGTGCCAGCAGACGGGAGTCCTACAATGAGCAGTTCTTC
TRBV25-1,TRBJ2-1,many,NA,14,CASSIGGLYNEQFF,TGTGCCAGCAGTATTGGGGGGTTATACAATGAGCAGTTCTTC
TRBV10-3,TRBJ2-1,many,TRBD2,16,CAISVSSGSGGNEQFF,TGTGCCATCAGTGTATCTAGCGGGTCCGGAGGCAATGAGCAGTTCTTC
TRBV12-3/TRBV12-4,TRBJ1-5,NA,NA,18,CASSLVLGGAPQTGPQHF,TGTGCCAGCAGTTTAGTTCTTGGGGGGGCCCCACAAACCGGCCCCCAGCATTTT
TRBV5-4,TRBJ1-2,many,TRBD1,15,CASSWTGPEGYGYTF,TGTGCCAGCAGCTGGACAGGACCTGAGGGCTATGGCTACACCTTC
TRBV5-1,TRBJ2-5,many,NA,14,CASSFNRGTETQYF,TGCGCCAGCAGCTTTAATCGGGGAACGGAGACCCAGTACTTC
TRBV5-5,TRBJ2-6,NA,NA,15,CASSLAPTRNNVLTF,TGTGCCAGCAGCTTGGCCCCGACAAGGAACAACGTCCTGACTTTC
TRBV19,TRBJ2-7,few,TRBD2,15,CASRGLASDSYEQYF,TGTGCCAGTAGGGGACTAGCGAGTGACTCCTACGAGCAGTACTTC
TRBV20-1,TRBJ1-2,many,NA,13,CSASPGGSYGYTF,TGCAGTGCTTCGCCGGGGGGGTCCTATGGCTACACCTTC
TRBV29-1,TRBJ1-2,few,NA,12,CSVDSSGRGYTF,TGCAGCGTTGACAGTTCGGGGAGAGGCTACACCTTC
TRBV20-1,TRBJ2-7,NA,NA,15,CSATEGGGRLYEQYF,TGCAGTGCTACCGAGGGGGGTGGGAGACTCTACGAGCAGTACTTC
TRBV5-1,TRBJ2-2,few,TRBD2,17,CASSGLAGNSNTGELFF,TGCGCCAGCTCCGGACTAGCGGGAAACTCGAACACCGGGGAGCTGTTTTTT